The 21 T cell receptor beta chains below come from one sample, sequenced in a study of T-cell memory formation after mild COVID-19. Each CDR3 protein gets one entry after TCRdb re-called the 5' RACE reads with MiXCR. The sample has around 320,000 distinct CDR3 sequences, more than 13% seen once. Sequenced material: PBMCs or a T cell subset sorted from them (not recorded which). These receptors all come from a man between 18 and 35 years old who had mild COVID-19 (a few samples of this study predate the infection). Cell type and time point are not known.

This clonotype was seen a few times. The rearrangement uses TRBV4-1 and TRBJ1-1; D is ambiguous. Looked up from germline, CDR1 is MGHRA and CDR2 is YSYEKL. V lost 1 base and J lost 0, with 3 bases in between. This CDR3 contains 13 residues. The CDR3 nucleotides are TGCGCCAGCAGCCAAGCGGTGAACACTGAAGCTTTCTTT. Translating gives CASSQAVNTEAFF.

The chain is built from TRBV5-1 and TRBJ1-2, with D unresolved. Germline V gene lookup returns CDR1 SGHRS and CDR2 YFSETQ. This CDR3 is 14 amino acids long. V was cut by 3 bases and J by 0 bases, with 9 bases left in between. The CDR3 region is CASSSGAPNYGYTF. DNA for the CDR3: TGCGCCAGCAGCTCAGGCGCTCCTAACTATGGCTACACCTTC.

The chain combines TRBV6-5 with TRBJ1-6; 9 nucleotides line up with TRBD1. The CDR3 runs 19 residues. Germline values: CDR1 MNHEY, CDR2 SVGAGI. J was trimmed by 10 bases and V by 0 bases; bases with no gene match: 16. For the CDR3, the DNA is TGTGCCAGCAGTTACTCGATTCTGGATTGGGGACAGGGAGTCTCACCCCTCCACTTT. It specifies CASSYSILDWGQGVSPLHF.

This clonotype was seen ten or more times. A read error may produce the germline difference seen at one junction end. This sequence joins TRBV5-1 and TRBJ1-1; D unresolved. This CDR3 comprises 16 residues. CDR1 is SGHRS, CDR2 YFSETQ, per germline. CDR3 DNA sequence: TGCGCCAGCAGCAGCCCCCCAAAAACTGGGAACCCTGAAGCTTTCTTT. It specifies CASSSPPKTGNPEAFF.

This clonotype has more than one count but fewer than ten. The CDR3 loop reads CASSQRPPGQRAFF. The CDR3 nucleotides read TGCGCCAGCAGCCAGCGCCCCCCGGGACAAAGAGCTTTCTTT. This chain connects TRBV4-3 to TRBJ1-1; tentative D call: TRBD1 (6 bases). The CDR3 contains 14 residues. V was shortened by 3 bases and J by 10 bases, with 18 bases between the two germline ends. From germline, CDR1 is LGHNA and CDR2 YSLEER.

The chain joins TRBV20-1 to TRBJ2-7, with 10 bases lining up with TRBD2. Looked up from germline, CDR1 is DFQATT and CDR2 is SNEGSKA (reference sequence). V trimming: 7 bases; J trimming: 4 bases; junction bases outside the gene matches: 7. This CDR3 is 13 amino acids long. The CDR3 nucleotides read TGCAGTGTGACAGCGGGGGGGATATACGAGCAGTACTTC. Its translation is CSVTAGGIYEQYF.

The chain recombines TRBV7-2 with TRBJ2-5; D possibly uses TRBD1 or TRBD2 (5 bases each). V was cut by 4 bases and J by 1 base, with 13 bases left in between. The CDR3 totals 15 residues. The germline V gene encodes CDR1 SGHTA and CDR2 FQGNSA. The CDR3 DNA sequence: TGTGCCAGCAGCTCCCGGAGTGGGGGCCAAGAGACCCAGTACTTC. Its translation: CASSSRSGGQETQYF.

This clonotype has ten or more counts. The genes are TRBV5-1 and TRBJ1-1; D is uncertain. CDR3 length: 13 amino acids. Deletions cut 0 bases from V and 5 bases from J, with 8 bases between. Germline CDR1 reads SGHRS; CDR2 reads YFSETQ. The CDR3 DNA reads as TGCGCCAGCAGCTTGGTTGGTCGGACTGAAGCTTTCTTT. Translated, it gives CASSLVGRTEAFF.

This clonotype was counted between two and nine times. The CDR3 DNA sequence: TGTGCCAGCAGCCAAGATTTCAGCGGGGGGGCCTACGAGCAGTACTTC. It is translated as CASSQDFSGGAYEQYF. The gene calls are TRBV4-2 and TRBJ2-7; 10 bases are shared with TRBD2. Trimming at V came to 0 bases and at J to 2 bases, leaving 4 bases not matched to a gene. In germline, CDR1 is LGHNA, CDR2 YNFKEQ. This CDR3 has 16 residues.

This clonotype was seen only a few times. The DNA of the CDR3 is TGCGCCAGCAGCTTATCAGGGGGAGAGCAGTACTTC. As protein: CASSLSGGEQYF. The chain joins TRBV5-1 to TRBJ2-7; 7 bases map to TRBD1. Looked up from germline, CDR1 is SGHRS and CDR2 is YFSETQ. V gave up 2 bases and J gave up 7 bases; unmatched junction bases: 3. This CDR3 is built from 12 residues.

This clonotype occurred a few times. V and J are TRBV28 and TRBJ2-2, with TRBD1 as a possible D gene (6 bases). This CDR3 has 16 amino acids. Germline V gene lookup returns CDR1 MDHEN and CDR2 SYDVKM. V gave up 3 bases and J gave up 1 base, with 12 bases separating them. The CDR3, as DNA: TGTGCCAGCAGTTTGCAGGGGAAACTGAACACCGGGGAGCTGTTTTTT. Protein: CASSLQGKLNTGELFF.

The rearrangement joins TRBV11-2 to TRBJ2-1; no clear D. Between the trimmed V and J ends, which lost 7 bases and 0 bases, there was a span of 7 bases. The CDR3 extends over 13 amino acids. CDR1 is SGHAT and CDR2 is FQNNGV in the germline V gene. The CDR3 sequence is CASNPSSYNEQFF. CDR3 nucleotide sequence: TGTGCCAGCAATCCCAGCTCCTACAATGAGCAGTTCTTC.

This clonotype was picked up a small number of times. The chain carries TRBV12-3 or TRBV12-4 and TRBJ1-2; 7 bases line up with TRBD1. This CDR3 is 14 amino acids long. The trim removed 4 bases at V and 4 bases at J, leaving 6 bases unmatched. The CDR3 protein is CASSSARGSYGYTF. The DNA of the CDR3 is TGTGCCAGCAGTTCGGCCAGGGGGTCCTATGGCTACACCTTC.

The sample holds many counts of this clonotype. V is TRBV6-6 and J is TRBJ1-3; possible D gene TRBD1, 6 bases. The V gene lost 5 bases and the J gene lost 4 bases, with 15 bases spanning the gap. Per germline, CDR1 MNHNY and CDR2 SVGAGI (reference sequence). The length of the CDR3 is 15 residues. CDR3 sequence: CASSPTGTPGNTIYF. Written as DNA, the CDR3 is TGTGCCAGCAGTCCCACCGGGACACCAGGAAACACCATATATTTT.

The J gene is TRBJ1-5, the V gene TRBV3-1; a possible D gene is TRBD1 (5 bases). This CDR3 has 14 amino acids. Germline CDR1 is LGHDT and CDR2 is YNNKEL (reference sequence). Trimming cost V 6 bases and J 5 bases, with 14 bases left between them. The DNA for the CDR3 is TGTGCCAGCAGTCCGGGACTAGCACATCAGCCCCAGCATTTT. It is translated as CASSPGLAHQPQHF.

This sequence joins TRBV7-9 and TRBJ1-5; 8 bases map to TRBD1. The CDR3 is 18 residues long. V trimming: 3 bases; J trimming: 0 bases; junction bases outside the gene matches: 10. The germline CDR1 and CDR2 sequences are SEHNR and FQNEAQ (reference sequence). The DNA of the CDR3 is TGTGCCAGCAGCTTGGTAACCCCCGGGACAGGTAGCAATCAGCCCCAGCATTTT. The encoded protein is CASSLVTPGTGSNQPQHF.

The chain carries TRBV6-2 or TRBV6-3 and TRBJ2-7; 8 nucleotides align to TRBD2. J gave up 3 bases and V 7 bases, and 5 bases lay outside the gene matches. The CDR3 contains 13 residues. Germline V CDR1 and CDR2: MNHEY, SVGEGT. The CDR3 coding sequence is TGTGCCAGCACCTCGGGAGGGTTCTACGAGCAGTACGTC. As protein: CASTSGGFYEQYV.

In its sample, this clonotype was seen many times. The chain combines TRBV5-1 with TRBJ1-2; D ambiguous. The germline V gene encodes CDR1 SGHRS and CDR2 YFSETQ. V lost 0 bases, J lost 7 bases, and 13 bases lay in between. The CDR3 has 14 residues. The DNA for the CDR3 is TGCGCCAGCAGCTTGGAAGATACAAAGGCTGGCTACACCTTC. It codes for CASSLEDTKAGYTF. The full variable domain, completed using reference TRBV5-1 and TRBJ1-2, is KAGVTQTPRYLIKTRGQQVTLSCSPISGHRSVSWYQQTPGQGLQFLFEYFSETQRNKGNFPGRFSGRQFSNSRSEMNVSTLELGDSALYLCASSLEDTKAGYTFGSGTRLTVV.

This clonotype was counted only a few times. The rearrangement uses TRBV27 and TRBJ2-7; 7 bases are a match to TRBD1. The CDR3 extends over 13 amino acids. The V segment lost 4 bases and the J segment 3 bases; nucleotides outside the gene matches: 3. Germline V lookup: CDR1 MNHEY, CDR2 SMNVEV (reference sequence). CDR3 in amino acids: CASSSGQNYEQYV. The DNA of the CDR3 is TGTGCCAGCAGTTCGGGACAGAACTACGAGCAGTACGTC.

This clonotype turned up a few times. The V gene is TRBV20-1, the J gene TRBJ2-1; 9 bases agree with TRBD2. V dropped 0 bases and J dropped 7; count of bases not matched to a gene: 7. Germline CDR1 and CDR2: DFQATT and SNEGSKA (reference sequence). The length of the CDR3 is 15 residues. CDR3 region: CSAREGGGADNEQFF. The CDR3 DNA is TGCAGTGCTAGAGAAGGCGGGGGGGCAGATAATGAGCAGTTCTTC.

This clonotype has just a few counts. The chain uses TRBV18 and TRBJ1-5; no definite D call. Germline V lookup: CDR1 KGHSH, CDR2 LQKENI. The CDR3 spans 17 residues. Deletions cut 3 bases from V and 0 bases from J, with 15 bases between. This chain's CDR3 is CASSPWSGELSNQPQHF. The CDR3, as DNA: TGTGCCAGCTCACCTTGGTCTGGGGAGCTTAGCAATCAGCCCCAGCATTTT.